The sequence of this T cell receptor (beta chain) was determined in a study of blood T cell repertoires in COVID-19. Overall study context: In each case, the material was cDNA or gDNA derived from T cells, B-cell-depleted T cells, or PBMCs.

As originally analysed: Reference gene primer amplification gave nucleated cell count estimates. Assay: immunoSEQ multiplex PCR; the TCRdb copy retains only in-frame clones and omits some. V and J calls and clone size come straight from that table; D and trimming were deduced from the DNA. The sample holds approximately 290,000 clones, around 89% seen once. The CDR3 consists of 18 residues. Trimming took 6 bases from V and 5 from J; bases not matched to a gene: 19. Looked up from germline, CDR1 is MNHEY and CDR2 is SMNVEV (reference sequence). Source material: peripheral blood. This chain uses TRBV27 with TRBJ1-1; 9 bases align to TRBD1. The TCR sequence derives from a man aged 25-40 years with acute or convalescent COVID-19. CDR3 DNA sequence: TGTGCCAGCAGCTCAGCCTTAAAACCAACAGGGGGCTGGACTGAAGCTTTCTTT. Translation: CASSSALKPTGGWTEAFF.